Below, 8 T cell receptor beta chains from the same sample are listed, as sequenced in a study of control samples from healthy donors and cancer patients. Data came from immunoSEQ multiplex PCR; TCRdb stores just in-frame clones and leaves some out. The sample includes more than 95,000 clones, approximately 92% of them seen just once. Sequencing was carried out using PBMCs. The receptors were gathered from a man aged 80 or over with head and neck cancer.

The chain joins TRBV29-1 to TRBJ2-5; TRBD2 is a possible D gene (6 bases). V was cut by 4 bases and J by 5 bases, with 11 bases left in between. CDR1 and CDR2 from the germline V gene are SQVTM and ANQGSEA. The CDR3 is made up of 12 amino acids. For the CDR3, the DNA is TGCAGCGTTGTTCACAGCGGGGAGACCCAGTACTTC. This translates into CSVVHSGETQYF.

The V call is TRBV3-1 (or the pseudogene TRBV3-2), the J call TRBJ1-1; the D is unclear. The V gene lost 5 bases and the J gene lost 4 bases, with 11 bases spanning the gap. The CDR3 length is 13 residues. Germline V gene data show CDR1 as LGHDT and CDR2 as YNNKEL (reference sequence). This chain's CDR3 is CASSERVVTEAFF. CDR3 DNA sequence: TGTGCCAGCAGCGAGAGGGTCGTCACTGAAGCTTTCTTT.

The chain uses TRBV2 and TRBJ1-4, with TRBD1 identical over 9 bases. Germline V gene lookup returns CDR1 SNHLY and CDR2 FYNNEI. The CDR3 has 15 amino acids. J was trimmed by 5 bases and V by 5 bases; bases with no gene match: 6. CDR3 region: CASSTTGGLNEKLFF. The CDR3 nucleotides read TGTGCCAGCAGTACCACAGGGGGCCTAAATGAAAAACTGTTTTTT.

V is TRBV2 and J is TRBJ2-2; TRBD2 matches 7 bases. Germline loops: CDR1 SNHLY, CDR2 FYNNEI. This CDR3 has 15 amino acids. V lost 3 bases, J lost 7 bases, and 8 bases stayed unmatched. This CDR3 is CASSETGGGNGELFF. In DNA, the CDR3 is TGTGCCAGCAGTGAGACGGGAGGTGGCAACGGGGAGCTGTTTTTT.

On this clone itself: The sample carries other DNA sequences with the same CDR3. This chain connects TRBV11-3 to TRBJ2-5; 7 bases map to TRBD1. Germline V lookup: CDR1 SGHNT, CDR2 YENEEA. The V and J ends lost 5 bases and 5 bases, in that order; junction bases with no gene match: 11. This CDR3 has 15 amino acids. The CDR3 nucleotides read TGTGCCAGCAGCCTACAGGGGCACCGGCGGGAGACCCAGTACTTC. This codes for CASSLQGHRRETQYF. Based on the CDR3 plus reference TRBV11-3 and TRBJ2-5, the full variable domain is EAGVVQSPRYKIIEKKQPVAFWCNPISGHNTLYWYLQNLGQGPELLIRYENEEAVDDSQLPKDRFSAERLKGVDSTLKIQPAELGDSAVYLCASSLQGHRRETQYFGPGTRLLVL.

The rearrangement joins TRBV5-6 to TRBJ2-7; D gene uncertain. The length of the CDR3 is 11 residues. Germline lookup yields CDR1 SGHDT and CDR2 YYEEEE. V was shortened by 1 base and J by 5 bases, with 4 bases between the two germline ends. The CDR3 nucleotides read TGTGCCAGCAGCTTGACCCACGAGCAGTACTTC. Amino acid sequence: CASSLTHEQYF.

V usage is TRBV28 and J usage is TRBJ2-2, with D uncertain. With 5 bases removed from V and 1 base from J, the gap between germline ends came to 8 bases. The germline gives CDR1 MDHEN, CDR2 SYDVKM. The CDR3 spans 14 residues. The CDR3 DNA follows: TGTGCCAGCAGTCCGTATGGGAACACCGGGGAGCTGTTTTTT. It codes for CASSPYGNTGELFF.

V gene TRBV5-1 combines with J gene TRBJ2-3, with 8 nucleotides matching TRBD2. The V segment lost 3 bases and the J segment 0 bases; nucleotides outside the gene matches: 3. Germline loops: CDR1 SGHRS, CDR2 YFSETQ. The CDR3 contains 15 residues. CDR3: CASSWTSSSTDTQYF. In DNA, the CDR3 is TGCGCCAGCAGCTGGACTAGCTCTAGCACAGATACGCAGTATTTT. Full variable domain (rest looked up from reference TRBV5-1 and TRBJ2-3): KAGVTQTPRYLIKTRGQQVTLSCSPISGHRSVSWYQQTPGQGLQFLFEYFSETQRNKGNFPGRFSGRQFSNSRSEMNVSTLELGDSALYLCASSWTSSSTDTQYFGPGTRLTVL.